Shown below are 3 T cell receptor beta chains from a single sample sequenced in a study of patients and donors after allogeneic stem cell transplantation (dated by TCRdb to about 2020). The protocol used for the library was RT-PCR. Sequencer: NextSeq 550. TCRdb's own reprocessing of the public reads used fastp at Q25 and MiXCR and kept productive beta chains. Every distinct CDR3 protein forms one entry, paired with its most common genes and DNA. This sample comprises roughly 190,000 distinct CDR3 sequences, around two fifths of them detected only once. The top ten hold about 35% of the sample. Source material: blood, either unsorted or a sorted T cell fraction (not recorded which). These receptors were collected from a human donor who was either an allogeneic HSCT recipient or a stem cell or donor lymphocyte infusion donor (not recorded which). It is not recorded whose cells these are; they may come from a transplant donor.

The chain employs TRBV12-3 or TRBV12-4 and TRBJ2-7; 11 bases are a match to TRBD2. There are 16 residues in the CDR3. V gave up 4 bases and J gave up 5 bases; unmatched junction bases: 10. The CDR3 loop is CASSWVGAGLADEQYF. CDR3 nucleotides: TGTGCCAGCAGTTGGGTAGGGGCGGGACTAGCGGACGAGCAGTACTTC.

This clonotype was seen just once. This chain connects TRBV5-5 to TRBJ1-5; the match to TRBD1 covers 8 bases. The CDR3 is 14 residues long. The V gene's germline CDR1 is SGHKS and CDR2 YYEKEE (reference sequence). V lost 3 bases and J lost 7; bases outside the gene matches: 6. The CDR3 sequence is CASSSRTGNQPQHF. CDR3 sequence (DNA): TGTGCCAGCAGCTCTAGGACAGGGAACCAGCCCCAGCATTTT.

V gene TRBV6-2 or TRBV6-3 combines with J gene TRBJ2-7; TRBD2 aligns across 14 bases. Trimming cost V 4 bases and J 2 bases; bases outside gene matches: 7. Germline values: CDR1 MNHEY, CDR2 SVGEGT. The CDR3 contains 17 residues. The CDR3 coding sequence is TGTGCCAGCAGTTCCGGGACTAGCGGGAGCAAGACCTACGAGCAGTACTTC. Protein: CASSSGTSGSKTYEQYF.